Sequencing of this TCR beta chain was carried out in a study of persistence of HIV-infected CD4 T cells. Sequencing used immunoSEQ version 4 in survey mode. The table came from immunoSEQ multiplex PCR; TCRdb's copy has only in-frame clones and leaves some out. The sample records over 40,000 clones, 78% being singletons. In regard to this clone: Its antigen is currently unknown.

The stimulus was an HIV-1 Gag 15-mer peptide pool, 0.9 to 1 ug/peptide/mL. CD40L-negative CD69-negative CD45RO-high memory CD4+ T cells were sorted as populations depleted of antigen-responding cells. CDR1 is SGDLS, CDR2 YYNGEE, per germline. CDR3 length: 16 residues. Trimming cost V 0 bases and J 4 bases; bases outside gene matches: 5. The rearrangement links TRBV9 to TRBJ1-3, with 9 nucleotides matching TRBD1. This TCR came from an adult man with HIV who was CMV-seropositive. Sequenced here: CD4+ T cells sorted from PBMCs after approximately 20-hour stimulation, sampled from a patient who received antiretroviral therapy. Here the CDR3 DNA reads TGTGCCAGCAGCGTAGCCCGGACAGGGGCGGGAAACACCATATATTTT. As protein: CASSVARTGAGNTIYF.